This T cell receptor (beta chain) was recovered during a study of T cell repertoires in cytomegalovirus infection. This clonotype was seen at least ten times. TCRdb fed the reads into MiXCR, producing one record per CDR3 protein. The sample holds hundreds of thousands of distinct CDR3 sequences, 15% to 20% seen once. The CDR3 is 16 residues long. With 5 bases clipped from V and 3 bases from J, the junction kept 7 bases outside the gene matches. The receptor was isolated from a human donor in good health (CMV status not recorded). Some clones in this sample may be carry-over from other donors' samples. The sample consisted of PBMCs. The rearrangement joins TRBV12-3 or TRBV12-4 to TRBJ2-7, with TRBD2 matching over 13 bases. DNA for the CDR3: TGTGCCAGCAGTAAAAGCGGACTAGCGGGAGACTACGAGCAGTACTTC. Residues: CASSKSGLAGDYEQYF.